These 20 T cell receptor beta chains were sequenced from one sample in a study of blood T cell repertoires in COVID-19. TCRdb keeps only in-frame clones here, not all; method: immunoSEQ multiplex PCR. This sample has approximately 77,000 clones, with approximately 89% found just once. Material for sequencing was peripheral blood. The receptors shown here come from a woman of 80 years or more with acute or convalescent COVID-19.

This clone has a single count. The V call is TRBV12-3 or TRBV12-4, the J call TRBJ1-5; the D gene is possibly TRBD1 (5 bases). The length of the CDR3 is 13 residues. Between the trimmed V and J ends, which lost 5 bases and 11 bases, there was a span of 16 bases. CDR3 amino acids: CASSLDPSGAQHF. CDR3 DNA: TGTGCCAGCAGTCTGGACCCCTCGGGGGCCCAGCATTTT.

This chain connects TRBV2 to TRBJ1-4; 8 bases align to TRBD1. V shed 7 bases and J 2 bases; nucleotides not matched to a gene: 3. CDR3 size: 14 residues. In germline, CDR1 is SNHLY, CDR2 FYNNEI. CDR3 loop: CASIRGHTNEKLFF. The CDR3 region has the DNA TGTGCCAGCATCAGGGGGCATACTAATGAAAAACTGTTTTTT.

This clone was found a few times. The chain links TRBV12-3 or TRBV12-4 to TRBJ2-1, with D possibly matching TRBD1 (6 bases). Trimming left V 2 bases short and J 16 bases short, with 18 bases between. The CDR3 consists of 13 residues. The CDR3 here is CASSLSGTPSFFF. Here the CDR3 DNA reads TGTGCCAGCAGTTTATCTGGGACACCTAGTTTCTTCTTC.

CDR3 sequence reads: CAISGEGWEQYF. The CDR3 coding sequence is TGTGCCATCAGTGGGGAGGGTTGGGAGCAGTACTTC. The chain joins TRBV10-3 to TRBJ2-7, with 7 nucleotides matching TRBD2. V shed 4 bases, J shed 7 bases, and the junction held 4 bases outside the gene matches. The CDR3 is 12 amino acids. Germline V gene lookup returns CDR1 ENHRY and CDR2 SYGVKD.

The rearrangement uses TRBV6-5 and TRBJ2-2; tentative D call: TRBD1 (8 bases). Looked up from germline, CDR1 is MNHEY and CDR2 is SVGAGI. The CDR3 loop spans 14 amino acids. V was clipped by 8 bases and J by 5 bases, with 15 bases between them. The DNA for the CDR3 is TGTGCCAGCCTTAACAGGGGGGGTACCGGGGAGCTGTTTTTT. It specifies CASLNRGGTGELFF.

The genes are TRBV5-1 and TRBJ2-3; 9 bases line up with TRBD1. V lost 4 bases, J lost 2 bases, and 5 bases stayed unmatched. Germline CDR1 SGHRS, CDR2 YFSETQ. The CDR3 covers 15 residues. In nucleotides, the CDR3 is TGCGCCAGCAGCACCGGGACAGGGCCCACAGATACGCAGTATTTT. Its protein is CASSTGTGPTDTQYF.

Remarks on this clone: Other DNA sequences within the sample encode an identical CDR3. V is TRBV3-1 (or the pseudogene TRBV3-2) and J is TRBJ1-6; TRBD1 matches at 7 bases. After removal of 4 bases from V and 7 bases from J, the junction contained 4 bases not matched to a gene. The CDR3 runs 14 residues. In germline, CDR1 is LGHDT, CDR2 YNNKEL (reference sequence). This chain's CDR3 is CASSPGQENSPLHF. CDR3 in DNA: TGTGCCAGCAGCCCAGGACAGGAAAATTCACCCCTCCACTTT.

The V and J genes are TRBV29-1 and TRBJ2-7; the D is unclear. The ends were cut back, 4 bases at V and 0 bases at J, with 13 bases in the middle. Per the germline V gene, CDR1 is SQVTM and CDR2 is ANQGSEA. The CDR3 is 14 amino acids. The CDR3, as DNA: TGCAGCGTTGTAGGCGGCCCCAGCTCCTACGAGCAGTACTTC. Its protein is CSVVGGPSSYEQYF.

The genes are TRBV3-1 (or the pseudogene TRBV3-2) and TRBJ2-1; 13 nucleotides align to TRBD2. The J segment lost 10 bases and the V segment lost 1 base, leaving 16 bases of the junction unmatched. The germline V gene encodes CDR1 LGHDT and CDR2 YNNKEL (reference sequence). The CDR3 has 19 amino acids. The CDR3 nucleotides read TGTGCCAGCAGCCAAGGGACTAGCGGGGGTTTCCCCTTCGGTGAGGAGCAGTTCTTC. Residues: CASSQGTSGGFPFGEEQFF.

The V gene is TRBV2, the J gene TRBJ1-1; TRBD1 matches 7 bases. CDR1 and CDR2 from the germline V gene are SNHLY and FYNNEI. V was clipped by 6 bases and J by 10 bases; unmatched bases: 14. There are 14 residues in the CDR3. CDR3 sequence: CASRDLTPQGRAFF. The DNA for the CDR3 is TGTGCCAGCAGGGACCTAACGCCACAGGGGAGAGCTTTCTTT.

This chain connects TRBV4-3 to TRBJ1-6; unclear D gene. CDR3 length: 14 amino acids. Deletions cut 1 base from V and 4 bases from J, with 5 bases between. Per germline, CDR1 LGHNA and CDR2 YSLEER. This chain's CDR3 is CASSQGAYNSPLHF. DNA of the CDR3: TGCGCCAGCAGCCAAGGGGCTTATAATTCACCCCTCCACTTT.

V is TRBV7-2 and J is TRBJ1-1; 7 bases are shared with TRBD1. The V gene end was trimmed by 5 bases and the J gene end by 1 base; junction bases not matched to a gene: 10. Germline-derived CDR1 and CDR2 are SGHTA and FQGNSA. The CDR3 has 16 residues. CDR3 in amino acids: CASSAQGVFQNTEAFF. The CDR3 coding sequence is TGTGCCAGCAGCGCCCAGGGGGTTTTTCAGAACACTGAAGCTTTCTTT.

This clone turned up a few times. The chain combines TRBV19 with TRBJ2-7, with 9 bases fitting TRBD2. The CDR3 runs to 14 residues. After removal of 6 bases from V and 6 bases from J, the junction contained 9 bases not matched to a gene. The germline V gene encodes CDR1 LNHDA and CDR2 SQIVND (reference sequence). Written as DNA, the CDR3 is TGTGCCAGTAGCTCAGCGGGAGGTCATCGCGAGCAGTACTTC. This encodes CASSSAGGHREQYF.

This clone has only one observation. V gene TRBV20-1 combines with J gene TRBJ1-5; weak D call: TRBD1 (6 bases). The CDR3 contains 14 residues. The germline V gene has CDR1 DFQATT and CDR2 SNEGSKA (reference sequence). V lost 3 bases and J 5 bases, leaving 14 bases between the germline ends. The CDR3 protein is CSASPGAGDQPQHF. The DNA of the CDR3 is TGCAGTGCTAGTCCTGGGGCAGGGGATCAGCCCCAGCATTTT.

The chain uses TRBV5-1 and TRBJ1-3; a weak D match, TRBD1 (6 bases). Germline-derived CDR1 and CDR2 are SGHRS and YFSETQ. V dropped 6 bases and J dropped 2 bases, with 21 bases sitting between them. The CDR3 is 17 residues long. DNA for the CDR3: TGCGCCAGCACCCTGGGAACGGCCCGGGACACTGGAAACACCATATATTTT. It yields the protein CASTLGTARDTGNTIYF.

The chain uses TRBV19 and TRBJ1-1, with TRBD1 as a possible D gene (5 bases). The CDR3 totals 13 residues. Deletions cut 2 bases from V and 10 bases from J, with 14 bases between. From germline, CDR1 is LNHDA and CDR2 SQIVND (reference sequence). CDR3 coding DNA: TGTGCCAGTAGTATACCAGGGCCCGGGGGAGCTTTCTTT. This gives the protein CASSIPGPGGAFF.

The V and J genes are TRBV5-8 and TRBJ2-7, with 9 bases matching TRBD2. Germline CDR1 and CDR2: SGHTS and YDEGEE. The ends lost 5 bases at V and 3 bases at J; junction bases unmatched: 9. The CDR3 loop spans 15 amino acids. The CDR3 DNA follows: TGTGCCAGCAGTAGATTTAGCGGGAGTCGCTACGAGCAGTACTTC. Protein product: CASSRFSGSRYEQYF.

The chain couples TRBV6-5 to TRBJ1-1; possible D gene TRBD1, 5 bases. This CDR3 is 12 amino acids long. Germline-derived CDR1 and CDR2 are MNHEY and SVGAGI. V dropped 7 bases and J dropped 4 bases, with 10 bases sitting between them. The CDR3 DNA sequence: TGTGCCAGCAAACCACAGGCCACTGAAGCTTTCTTT. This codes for CASKPQATEAFF.

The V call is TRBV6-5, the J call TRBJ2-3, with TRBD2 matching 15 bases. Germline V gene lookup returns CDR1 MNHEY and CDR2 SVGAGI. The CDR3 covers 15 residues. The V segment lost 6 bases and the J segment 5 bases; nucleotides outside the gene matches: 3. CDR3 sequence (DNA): TGTGCCAGCAGACGGACTAGCGGGGGGGAAGATACGCAGTATTTT. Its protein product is CASRRTSGGEDTQYF.

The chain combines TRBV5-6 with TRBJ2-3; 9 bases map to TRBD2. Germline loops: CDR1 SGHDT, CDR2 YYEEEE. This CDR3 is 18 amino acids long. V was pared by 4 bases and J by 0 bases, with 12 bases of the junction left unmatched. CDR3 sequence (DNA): TGTGCCAGCAGCGAGACCGGGACTAGCAGCTCTAGCACAGATACGCAGTATTTT. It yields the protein CASSETGTSSSSTDTQYF. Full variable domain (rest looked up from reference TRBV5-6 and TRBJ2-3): DAGVTQSPTHLIKTRGQQVTLRCSPKSGHDTVSWYQQALGQGPQFIFQYYEEEERQRGNFPDRFSGHQFPNYSSELNVNALLLGDSALYLCASSETGTSSSSTDTQYFGPGTRLTVL.